The present TCR beta chain was sequenced within a study of neoadjuvant anti-PD-1 for oral cavity cancer. About the study: Nivolumab at 3 mg/kg was mostly given biweekly, three to four doses, pre-surgery.

Findings of the study overall: With three patients per group, TCR findings need larger cohorts.

Trimming removed 5 bases from V and 5 bases from J, with 13 bases in between. This CDR3 comprises 13 residues. Germline V gene sequence: CDR1 LNHNV, CDR2 YYDKDF (reference sequence). Profiled with immunoSEQ multiplex PCR; TCRdb holds only in-frame clones, not every one. Among roughly 40,000 clones listed, 75% to 80% were seen once. As to this clone: Antigen specificity is unknown.

Documented time point: after neoadjuvant nivolumab, at surgical resection. The rearrangement joins TRBV15 to TRBJ2-7, with D maybe TRBD2 (6 bases). Here the sequenced sample was PBMCs, taken after nivolumab (anti-PD-1) treatment. The receptor was derived from a person between 35 and 79 years old with oral cavity squamous cell carcinoma. CDR3 sequence reads: CATSGRRGNEQYF. CDR3 bases: TGTGCCACCAGCGGCCGACGGGGGAACGAGCAGTACTTC.